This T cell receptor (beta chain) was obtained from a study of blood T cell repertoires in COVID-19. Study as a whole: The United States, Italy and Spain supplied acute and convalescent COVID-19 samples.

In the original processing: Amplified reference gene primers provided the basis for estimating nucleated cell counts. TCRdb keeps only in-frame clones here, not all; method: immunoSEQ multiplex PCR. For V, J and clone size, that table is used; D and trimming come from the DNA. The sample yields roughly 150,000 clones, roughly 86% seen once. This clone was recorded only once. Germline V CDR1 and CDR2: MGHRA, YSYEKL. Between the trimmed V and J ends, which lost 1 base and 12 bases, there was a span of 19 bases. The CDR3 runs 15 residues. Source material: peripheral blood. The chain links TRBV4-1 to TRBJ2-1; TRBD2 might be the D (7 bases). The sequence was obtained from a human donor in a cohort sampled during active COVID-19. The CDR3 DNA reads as TGCGCCAGCAGCCAAGTTGCGGGGGCCCGTCGGGGGCAGTTCTTC. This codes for CASSQVAGARRGQFF.